The rows below give T cell receptor beta chains drawn from one sample of a study of blood T cell repertoires in COVID-19. Some clones are missing from TCRdb's copy, which holds only in-frame ones; the method was immunoSEQ multiplex PCR. The sample includes about 190,000 clones, 70% to 90% seen only once; the top ten take around 2.3%. Sequencing was performed on peripheral blood. These receptors all stem from a man between 65 and 85 years old with active or convalescent COVID-19. Each CDR3 is given with its conserved first and last residue. The D gene is left open where the match is weak.

j_gene: TRBJ2-1
v_gene: TRBV4-1
d_gene: -
len: 14
CDR3aa: CASSQDLVYNEQFF

j_gene: TRBJ2-4
v_gene: TRBV2
d_gene: -
len: 15
CDR3aa: CASSRKTVAKNIQYF

j_gene: TRBJ1-6
v_gene: TRBV28
d_gene: -
len: 14
CDR3aa: CASSLAGLLSPLHF

j_gene: TRBJ2-3
v_gene: TRBV10-3
d_gene: TRBD1
len: 15
CDR3aa: CAISEGGRGTDTQYF

j_gene: TRBJ2-3
v_gene: TRBV3-1/TRBV3-2
d_gene: -
len: 12
CDR3aa: CASSPTGPTQYF

j_gene: TRBJ2-2
v_gene: TRBV6-2/TRBV6-3
d_gene: TRBD1
len: 15
CDR3aa: CASSPRQGDTGELFF

j_gene: TRBJ2-1
v_gene: TRBV9
d_gene: -
len: 15
CDR3aa: CASSVEGAGAVEQFF

j_gene: TRBJ2-5
v_gene: TRBV5-6
d_gene: -
len: 15
CDR3aa: CASSLPGLVSETQYF

j_gene: TRBJ2-6
v_gene: TRBV7-2
d_gene: TRBD1
len: 15
CDR3aa: CASGQGARGANVLTF

j_gene: TRBJ1-4
v_gene: TRBV30
d_gene: TRBD1
len: 14
CDR3aa: CAWRRTGGVEKLFF

j_gene: TRBJ1-6
v_gene: TRBV5-1
d_gene: -
len: 12
CDR3aa: CASSLSGSPLHF

j_gene: TRBJ2-3
v_gene: TRBV5-1
d_gene: -
len: 20
CDR3aa: CASSLAGTGSSGGPPDTQYF

j_gene: TRBJ2-1
v_gene: TRBV28
d_gene: -
len: 13
CDR3aa: CASSLDQGYEQFF

j_gene: TRBJ2-5
v_gene: TRBV10-3
d_gene: TRBD2
len: 16
CDR3aa: CAISESPAGGFGTQYF

j_gene: TRBJ1-6
v_gene: TRBV6-1
d_gene: -
len: 14
CDR3aa: CASSERTDNSPLHF

j_gene: TRBJ2-1
v_gene: TRBV7-9
d_gene: -
len: 14
CDR3aa: CASSLGASSPFQFF

j_gene: TRBJ2-7
v_gene: TRBV7-8
d_gene: TRBD1
len: 17
CDR3aa: CASSWRPGTGDYHEQYF

j_gene: TRBJ1-2
v_gene: TRBV9
d_gene: TRBD1
len: 15
CDR3aa: CASRPGQGRDYGYTF

j_gene: TRBJ2-1
v_gene: TRBV4-1
d_gene: -
len: 16
CDR3aa: CASSQHYRALYNEQFF

j_gene: TRBJ2-7
v_gene: TRBV30
d_gene: TRBD1
len: 12
CDR3aa: CAWSRQGIEQYF

j_gene: TRBJ2-5
v_gene: TRBV5-4
d_gene: -
len: 13
CDR3aa: CASSLGDTETQYF

j_gene: TRBJ2-2
v_gene: TRBV18
d_gene: -
len: 16
CDR3aa: CASSARLVSNTGELFF

j_gene: TRBJ1-1
v_gene: TRBV19
d_gene: TRBD1
len: 17
CDR3aa: CASSTHYGQGSGTEAFF

j_gene: TRBJ1-6
v_gene: TRBV15
d_gene: TRBD1
len: 13
CDR3aa: CATGDRQNSPLHF

j_gene: TRBJ1-5
v_gene: TRBV18
d_gene: -
len: 15
CDR3aa: CASSPGLGGGEPQHF

j_gene: TRBJ2-2
v_gene: TRBV5-1
d_gene: TRBD1
len: 16
CDR3aa: CASSKTGQGNTGELFF